Here is one TCR beta chain with its context. Its antigen remains unknown. This sample was taken from a study of radiation and T cells in renal cell carcinoma. Study-level information: Nephrectomy followed 15 Gy stereotactic body radiation by 4 weeks.

The protocol was immunoSEQ multiplex PCR, while the TCRdb copy is restricted to in-frame clones and leaves out a portion. The top ten clones hold almost 6% of a sample with 100,000 to 150,000 clones, 85% to 90% of them seen once. Findings of the study overall: From baseline, blood top tumor clonotypes peaked at 2 weeks post-radiation.

Specified time point: blood 2 weeks post-SBRT. The sample's treatment: 15 Gy SBRT to primary tumor, nephrectomy 4 weeks later. Serial blood draws occurred at baseline and 2 and 4 weeks post-SBRT. Clear cell pathology was present in this patient's renal cell carcinoma. There are 15 residues in the CDR3. CDR1 is SGHRS, CDR2 YFSETQ, per germline. Unmatched junction bases numbered 9, after V lost 4 bases and J lost 6 bases. The sequencing used blood, collected from a patient whose treatment included radiotherapy and nephrectomy. The clonotype comes from a woman in her seventies with renal cell carcinoma. The chain links TRBV5-1 to TRBJ2-2; 7 bases match TRBD2. For the CDR3, the DNA is TGCGCCAGCAGCGGAGCACCCCGGGGGGCCGGGGAGCTGTTTTTT. Protein product: CASSGAPRGAGELFF.